The following is a T cell receptor (beta chain) sequence with its context. Its target is not known. The data belong to a study of cytomegalovirus exposure and HLA in healthy donors. The study, taken as a whole, reports: TCR clusters originating in the first cohort tended to co-occur in the roughly 130 validation repertoires, according to a later analysis.

Assay: immunoSEQ multiplex PCR; the TCRdb copy retains only in-frame clones and omits some. In the table there are fewer than 150,000 clones, about 86% of which are singletons. This TCR was sampled from a woman aged 18 to 35 in good health and CMV-seropositive. The sequenced material came from PBMCs.

The CDR3: CASSEVLAEDYEQYF. As DNA, the CDR3 is TGTGCCAGCAGTGAAGTCCTGGCAGAGGACTACGAGCAGTACTTC. The chain employs TRBV6-1 and TRBJ2-7; D is ambiguous. Germline CDR1 is MNHNS and CDR2 is SASEGT. This CDR3 spans 15 amino acids. With 1 base removed from V and 3 bases from J, the gap between germline ends came to 13 bases.